The text below deals with one TCR beta chain. The target antigen is unknown. This record comes from a study of shared clonotypes between healthy human individuals. Sequenced by immunoSEQ multiplex PCR; TCRdb stores in-frame clones only, minus some. Of some 790,000 clones listed, over 55% are singletons. Overall study findings and caveats: What naive subsets generally showed was a larger estimated richness than memory subsets showed. Clonotype sharing across a few donors was observed for around 5.1% of naive CD4 clonotypes. Represented diversity (both genetic and exposure-history) was limited by the small number of donors.

The sequence was collected from a woman younger than 45 in good health. The material sequenced was memory CD4+ T cells sorted from blood. The sample's subset: CD45RA-negative fraction.

DNA for the CDR3: TGTGCCAGCAGTTACAGGGGGACCCAAGCTTTCTTT. Its protein product is CASSYRGTQAFF. The chain has TRBV6-5 and TRBJ1-1; D is possibly TRBD1 (6 bases). Per the germline V gene, CDR1 is MNHEY and CDR2 is SVGAGI. V shed 2 bases and J shed 9 bases, with 10 bases lying between them. The CDR3 length is 12 residues.